This T cell receptor (beta chain) emerged from a study of blood T cell repertoires in COVID-19. For the study at large: Sources were T cells, B-cell-depleted T cells, or PBMCs; the material itself was cDNA or gDNA.

The protocol was immunoSEQ multiplex PCR, while the TCRdb copy is restricted to in-frame clones and leaves out a portion. Counted here are under 350,000 clones, more than 85% occurring once; the ten biggest clones make up about 4.6%. The CDR3 extends over 16 amino acids. V lost 5 bases, J lost 0 bases, and 14 bases lay in between. CDR1 is LNHDA, CDR2 SQIVND, per germline (reference sequence). Material for sequencing was peripheral blood. V gene TRBV19 combines with J gene TRBJ1-5, with a tentative D call TRBD1 (6 bases). The sequence came from a man in his forties or fifties with acute or convalescent COVID-19. The CDR3 loop is CASSLRQVLSNQPQHF. CDR3 bases: TGTGCCAGTAGTCTCCGACAGGTACTTAGCAATCAGCCCCAGCATTTT.